This TCR beta chain was sequenced during a study of resident and recirculating memory T cells in vitiligo. Overall study: Whole samples, not sorted cells, were homogenized and used for genomic DNA extraction. Study observations and caveats: Clonality differed among vitiligo lesions, with no unique dominant clone. Non-conserved TCRs across sites and patients suggested distinct clones per lesion.

This clone came up a few times. Its antigen is currently unknown. Losses at the gene ends were 1 base for V and 1 base for J; bases not matched to a gene: 6. This CDR3 has 15 residues. The germline CDR1 and CDR2 sequences are GTSNPN and SVGIG (reference sequence). Clones were read by immunoSEQ multiplex PCR, and TCRdb kept only the in-frame ones, dropping some. The profile shows 70,000 to 75,000 clones, approximately 93% of them singletons. The chain carries TRBV30 and TRBJ1-2, with 7 positions matching TRBD1. Sequenced sample: blood. The TCR originated in a male donor with vitiligo. CDR3 in amino acids: CAWSGGGQRNYGYTF. The CDR3 nucleotides are TGTGCCTGGAGTGGAGGGGGACAGCGTAACTATGGCTACACCTTC.